Listed below are T cell receptor beta chains from one sample, sequenced in a study of radiotherapy plus CTLA-4 blockade in lung cancer. Assay: immunoSEQ multiplex PCR; the TCRdb copy retains only in-frame clones and omits some. This table has about 98,000 clones, roughly 80% appearing once. The specimen was peripheral blood, collected from a patient treated with radiotherapy plus ipilimumab. The receptor source for this set is a human donor with non-small cell lung cancer who had a partial response to radiotherapy plus ipilimumab. CDR3s include the opening cysteine and the closing phenylalanine or tryptophan. The order of the fields is J gene, V gene, CDR3 protein.

J: TRBJ1-1
V: TRBV7-3
CDR3: CASSYGNTEAFF

J: TRBJ2-1
V: TRBV10-3
CDR3: CATRTSGISDEQFF

J: TRBJ2-5
V: TRBV1
CDR3: CTRGLAEFQETQYF

J: TRBJ2-3
V: TRBV9
CDR3: CASSVNSGRDTQYF

J: TRBJ1-6
V: TRBV7-3
CDR3: CASSPGRGASPLHF

J: TRBJ2-7
V: TRBV7-9
CDR3: CASSLSGKGDEQYF

J: TRBJ2-7
V: TRBV6-5
CDR3: CASSPGTGTYYEQYF

J: -
V: TRBV28
CDR3: CASSTRDRARLLFEQYF

J: TRBJ2-3
V: TRBV2
CDR3: CASSPSRDTQYF

J: TRBJ1-1
V: TRBV30
CDR3: CAWSVGASLEAFF

J: TRBJ1-3
V: TRBV7-9
CDR3: CASTLGGSSGNTIYF

J: TRBJ2-2
V: TRBV6-4
CDR3: CASRRENTGELFF

J: TRBJ2-7
V: TRBV4-1
CDR3: CASSQFTGGEQYF

J: TRBJ1-4
V: TRBV6-5
CDR3: CASSPPTGNGEKLFF

J: TRBJ2-1
V: TRBV5-1
CDR3: CASSLAASGSYNEQFF

J: TRBJ2-5
V: TRBV12-2
CDR3: CASRGLTYQETQYF

J: TRBJ1-5
V: TRBV19
CDR3: CASSRTTQRVGNQPQHF

J: TRBJ2-2
V: TRBV5-1
CDR3: CASSLYRVLTGELFF

J: TRBJ2-3
V: TRBV28
CDR3: CASSRTGRTDTQYF

J: TRBJ1-1
V: TRBV19
CDR3: CASTRRRGPNTEAFF

J: TRBJ2-7
V: TRBV5-1
CDR3: CASSLREQGSYEQYF

J: TRBJ2-7
V: TRBV7-9
CDR3: CASSRRQDYEQYF

J: TRBJ2-7
V: TRBV19
CDR3: CASSSRQGAYEQYF

J: TRBJ2-1
V: TRBV7-7
CDR3: CASSASRQGRVGNEQFF

J: TRBJ1-5
V: TRBV18
CDR3: CASSETGVSNQPQHF

J: TRBJ2-7
V: TRBV14
CDR3: CASSQDRRLAGESSYEQYF

J: TRBJ1-1
V: TRBV5-1
CDR3: CASSLAPGGSTEAFF

J: TRBJ1-1
V: TRBV18
CDR3: CASSPQGANEAFF

J: TRBJ1-5
V: TRBV19
CDR3: CASSIFVAGNQPQHF

J: TRBJ2-2
V: TRBV2
CDR3: CASTRESTGELFF

J: TRBJ2-7
V: TRBV10-1
CDR3: CASSEGSKQGEQYF

J: TRBJ2-7
V: TRBV5-1
CDR3: CASSLRQGGHEQYF

J: TRBJ2-6
V: TRBV19
CDR3: CASSTGTGAAGANVLTF

J: TRBJ2-1
V: TRBV6-4
CDR3: CASSRTNSYTEQFF

J: TRBJ2-7
V: TRBV7-3
CDR3: CASTPTTASDEQYF

J: TRBJ2-1
V: TRBV6-5
CDR3: CASSPIAGGQGEQFF

J: TRBJ2-7
V: TRBV7-6
CDR3: CASSLRTSGSPVEAYEQYF